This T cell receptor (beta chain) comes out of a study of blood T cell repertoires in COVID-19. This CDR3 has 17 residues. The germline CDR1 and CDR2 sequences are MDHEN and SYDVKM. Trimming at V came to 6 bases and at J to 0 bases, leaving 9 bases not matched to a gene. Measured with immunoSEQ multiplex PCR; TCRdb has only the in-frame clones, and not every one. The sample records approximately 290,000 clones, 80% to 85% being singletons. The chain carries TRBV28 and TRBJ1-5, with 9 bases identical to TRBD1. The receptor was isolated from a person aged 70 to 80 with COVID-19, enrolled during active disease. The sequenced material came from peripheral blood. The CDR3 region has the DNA TGTGCCAGCAGATTACAGGGGGCGCGGGATAGCAATCAGCCCCAGCATTTT. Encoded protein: CASRLQGARDSNQPQHF.